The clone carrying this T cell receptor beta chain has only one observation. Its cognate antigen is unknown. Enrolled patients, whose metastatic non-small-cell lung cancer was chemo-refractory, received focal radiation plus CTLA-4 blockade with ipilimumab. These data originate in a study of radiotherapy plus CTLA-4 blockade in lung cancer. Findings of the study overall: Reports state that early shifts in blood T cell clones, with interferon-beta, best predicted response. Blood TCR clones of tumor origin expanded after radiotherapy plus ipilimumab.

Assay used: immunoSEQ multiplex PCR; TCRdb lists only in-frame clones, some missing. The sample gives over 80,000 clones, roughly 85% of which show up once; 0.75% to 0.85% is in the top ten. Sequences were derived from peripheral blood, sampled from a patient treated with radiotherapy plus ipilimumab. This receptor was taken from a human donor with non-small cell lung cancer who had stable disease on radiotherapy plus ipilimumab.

This CDR3 reads CASSPGTGGQMTQYF. The CDR3 coding sequence is TGTGCCAGCAGTCCCGGGACAGGGGGCCAGATGACCCAGTACTTC. The gene calls are TRBV27 and TRBJ2-5; 12 bases line up with TRBD1. The CDR3 is made up of 15 amino acids. The V and J ends lost 5 bases and 7 bases, in that order; junction bases with no gene match: 8. Germline lookup yields CDR1 MNHEY and CDR2 SMNVEV (reference sequence).